Listed below are T cell receptor beta chains from one sample, sequenced in a study of shared clonotypes between healthy human individuals. Profiling relied on immunoSEQ multiplex PCR, and the TCRdb table lists in-frame clones only, not all of them. Altogether approximately 2.3 million clones are present, just over 90% being singletons, with the ten largest covering 0.35% to 0.45%. Sequencing input: naive CD4+ T cells from PBMCs. The origin of the receptors is a young man in good health. Some clones in this sample may be carry-over from other donors' samples. Each CDR3 is given with its conserved first and last residue. The D gene is left open where the match is weak. Clone size is not always given. Where it is, it says once, few, many or a class for expanded clones.

v_call,d_call,j_call,cdr3_length,clone_size,cdr3_nt,cdr3_aa
TRBV6-1,-,TRBJ1-4,13,once,TGTGCCAGCAGGAATACAGGGCTCGGGAAACTGTTTTTT,CASRNTGLGKLFF
TRBV4-1,TRBD1,TRBJ2-7,15,-,TGCGCCAGCAGCCCCGCCAGAGGGGGCGTCGACGAGCAGTACTTC,CASSPARGGVDEQYF
TRBV28,TRBD2,TRBJ2-1,11,once,TGTGCCAGCAGGGGACCGGGACTACCCTTCTTC,CASRGPGLPFF
TRBV6-5,TRBD2,TRBJ2-7,13,once,TGTGCCAGCAGACTTGGCGGGAGAAACGAGCAGTACTTC,CASRLGGRNEQYF
TRBV28,TRBD1,TRBJ1-2,15,-,TGTGCCAGCAGTCGCGCCGGGACAGGGGGATTCGGCTACACCTTC,CASSRAGTGGFGYTF
TRBV5-1,-,TRBJ2-1,15,-,TGCGCCAGCAGCTTGGCCCCTCATCCCTACAATGAGCAGTTCTTC,CASSLAPHPYNEQFF
TRBV7-3,-,TRBJ2-3,13,-,TGTGCCAGCAGCCACCAGTCTCCAGATACGCAGTATTTT,CASSHQSPDTQYF
TRBV27,-,TRBJ1-1,12,-,TGTGCCAGCCCCTTTAAGCGCACTGAAGCTTTCTTT,CASPFKRTEAFF
TRBV6-6,TRBD1,TRBJ2-3,16,once,TGTGCCAGCAGTTTCAGAACGGGACAGTCTACAGATACGCAGTATTTT,CASSFRTGQSTDTQYF
TRBV19,-,TRBJ2-7,14,-,TGTGCCAGTAGTCGCTCACCTAGGGTGGACGAGCAGTACTTC,CASSRSPRVDEQYF
TRBV2,-,TRBJ2-6,14,-,TGTGCCAGCAACCCGAGCTCTGGGGCCAACGTCCTGACTTTC,CASNPSSGANVLTF
TRBV13,TRBD1,TRBJ2-7,17,-,TGTGCCAGCAGCTCACGATACGGGACAGGGGGCTCCTACGAGCAGTACTTC,CASSSRYGTGGSYEQYF
TRBV28,TRBD1,TRBJ1-4,16,-,TGTGCCAGCAGTACCCCATGGGCAGGGGGCTCTGAAAAACTGTTTTTT,CASSTPWAGGSEKLFF
TRBV14,-,TRBJ2-7,13,-,TGTGCCAGCAGCCAGATCGACAGATACGAGCAGTACTTC,CASSQIDRYEQYF
TRBV6-1,-,TRBJ2-3,13,-,TGTGCCAGCAGTGCCAGGGATACAGATACGCAGTATTTT,CASSARDTDTQYF